This T cell receptor beta chain was sequenced in a study of blood T cells in healthy people across ages. Primers used in a second PCR of roughly 6 to 12 cycles were a sample-barcoded 5' primer and a J-beta primer mix. TCRdb fed the 5' RACE reads into MiXCR, producing one record per CDR3 protein. The sample includes 1.5 million to 2 million distinct CDR3 sequences, under 30% of them seen just once. A remark on this clonotype: The antigen is not known.

Study-wide results and caveats: Versus aged donors, long-lived donors had higher diversity and more naive CD4+ cells.

This receptor was obtained from a woman between 25 and 40 years old in good health. Sequencing used blood.

The CDR3 coding sequence is TGTGCCAGCAGCAGGACAGGGGGCAGGGATCAGCCCCAGCATTTT. Protein: CASSRTGGRDQPQHF. The V and J genes are TRBV7-9 and TRBJ1-5; 11 nucleotides match TRBD1. This CDR3 is built from 15 residues. Germline lookup yields CDR1 SEHNR and CDR2 FQNEAQ (reference sequence). The V segment lost 5 bases and the J segment 5 bases; nucleotides outside the gene matches: 5.